This T cell receptor beta chain stems from a study of blood T cell repertoires in COVID-19. At the level of the study: The cDNA or gDNA used as material had been derived from T cells, B-cell-depleted T cells, or PBMCs.

Only in-frame clones appear in the TCRdb table, and some are missing; sequencing was by immunoSEQ multiplex PCR. The table lists about 260,000 clones, 86% of them singletons. Trimming stripped 1 base from V and 2 bases from J, with 9 bases between. CDR1 and CDR2 from the germline V gene are SEHNR and FQNEAQ (reference sequence). This CDR3 region has 14 residues. The chain joins TRBV7-9 to TRBJ2-7; perhaps TRBD1 as D (6 bases). The sample consisted of peripheral blood. This clonotype was obtained from a man in his forties who had recovered from COVID-19. CDR3 amino acids: CASSLGQAAYEQYF. Here the CDR3 DNA reads TGTGCCAGCAGCTTAGGACAGGCCGCCTACGAGCAGTACTTC.